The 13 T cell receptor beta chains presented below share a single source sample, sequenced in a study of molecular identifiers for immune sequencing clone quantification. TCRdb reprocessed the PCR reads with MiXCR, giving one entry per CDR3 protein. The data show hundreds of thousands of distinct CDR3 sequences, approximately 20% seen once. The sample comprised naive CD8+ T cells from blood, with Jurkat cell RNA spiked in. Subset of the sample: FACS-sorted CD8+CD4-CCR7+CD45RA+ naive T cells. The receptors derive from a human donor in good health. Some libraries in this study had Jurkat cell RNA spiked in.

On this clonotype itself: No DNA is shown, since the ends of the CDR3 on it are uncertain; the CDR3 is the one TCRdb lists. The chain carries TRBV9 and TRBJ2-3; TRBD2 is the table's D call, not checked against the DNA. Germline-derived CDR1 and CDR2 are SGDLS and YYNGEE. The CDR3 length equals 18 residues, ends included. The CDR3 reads CASTPWASGSPPPDTQCF.

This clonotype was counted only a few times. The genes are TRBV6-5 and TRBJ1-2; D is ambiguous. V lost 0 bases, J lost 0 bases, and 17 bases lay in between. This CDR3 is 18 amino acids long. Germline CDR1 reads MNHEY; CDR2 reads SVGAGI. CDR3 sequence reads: CASSYSSHSGLTNYGYTF. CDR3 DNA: TGTGCCAGCAGTTACTCGAGTCACAGTGGACTGACTAACTATGGCTACACCTTC.

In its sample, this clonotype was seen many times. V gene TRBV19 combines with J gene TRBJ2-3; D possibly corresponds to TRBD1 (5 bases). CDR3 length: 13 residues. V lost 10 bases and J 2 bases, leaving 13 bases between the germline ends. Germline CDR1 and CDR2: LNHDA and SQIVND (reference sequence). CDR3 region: CATAGGHTDTQYF. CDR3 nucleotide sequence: TGTGCCACCGCCGGCGGACACACAGATACGCAGTATTTT.

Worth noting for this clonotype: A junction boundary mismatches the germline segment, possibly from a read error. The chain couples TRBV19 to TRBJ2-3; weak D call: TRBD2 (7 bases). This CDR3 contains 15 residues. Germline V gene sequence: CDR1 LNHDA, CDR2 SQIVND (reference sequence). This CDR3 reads CGSSTAGAGTDTQYF. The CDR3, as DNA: TGTGGCAGTAGTACTGCGGGGGCCGGGACAGATACGCAGTATTTT. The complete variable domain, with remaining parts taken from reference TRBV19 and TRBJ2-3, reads DGGITQSPKYLFRKEGQNVTLSCEQNLNHDAMYWYRQDPGQGLRLIYYSQIVNDFQKGDIAEGYSVSREKKESFPLTVTSAQKNPTAFYLCGSSTAGAGTDTQYFGPGTRLTVL.

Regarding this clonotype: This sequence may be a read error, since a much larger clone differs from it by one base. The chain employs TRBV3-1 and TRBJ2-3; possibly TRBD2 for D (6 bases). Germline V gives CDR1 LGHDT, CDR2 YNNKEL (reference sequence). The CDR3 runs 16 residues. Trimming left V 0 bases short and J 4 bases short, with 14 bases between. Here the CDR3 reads CASSQEKRVRADTQYF. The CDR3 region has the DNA TGTGCCAGCAGCCAAGAAAAGCGGGTGCGCGCAGATACGCAGTATTTT.

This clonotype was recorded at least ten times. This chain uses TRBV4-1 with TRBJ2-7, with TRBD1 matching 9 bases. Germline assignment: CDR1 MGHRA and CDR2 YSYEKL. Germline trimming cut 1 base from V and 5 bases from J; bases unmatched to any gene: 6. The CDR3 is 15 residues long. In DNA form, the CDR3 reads TGCGCCAGCAGCCAAGTGACAGGGGGTAGGGACGAGCAGTACTTC. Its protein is CASSQVTGGRDEQYF.

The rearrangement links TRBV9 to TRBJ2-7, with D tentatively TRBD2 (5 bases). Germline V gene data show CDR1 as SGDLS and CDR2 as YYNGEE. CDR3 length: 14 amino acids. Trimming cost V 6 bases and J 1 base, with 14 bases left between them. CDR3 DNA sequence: TGTGCCAGCACGAGAAGTGGGGAGTCCTACGAGCAGTACTTC. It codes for CASTRSGESYEQYF.

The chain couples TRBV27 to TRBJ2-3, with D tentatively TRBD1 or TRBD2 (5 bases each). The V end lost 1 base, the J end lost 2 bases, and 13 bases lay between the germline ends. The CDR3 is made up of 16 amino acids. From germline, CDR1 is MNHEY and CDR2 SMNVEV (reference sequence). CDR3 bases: TGTGCCAGCAGTTTATGGGGGATGGGACCCACAGATACGCAGTATTTT. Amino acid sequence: CASSLWGMGPTDTQYF.

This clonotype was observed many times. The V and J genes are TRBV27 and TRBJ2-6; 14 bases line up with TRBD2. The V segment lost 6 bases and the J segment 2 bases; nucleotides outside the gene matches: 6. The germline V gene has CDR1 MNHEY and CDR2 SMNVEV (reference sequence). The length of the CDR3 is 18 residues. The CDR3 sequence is CASRWGLAGEAGANVLTF. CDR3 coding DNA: TGTGCCAGCAGATGGGGACTAGCGGGAGAGGCTGGGGCCAACGTCCTGACTTTC.

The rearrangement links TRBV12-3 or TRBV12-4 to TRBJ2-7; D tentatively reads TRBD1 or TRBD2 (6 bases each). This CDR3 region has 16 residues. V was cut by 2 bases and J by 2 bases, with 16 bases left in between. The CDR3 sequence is CASSLLLGGPTYEQYF. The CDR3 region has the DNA TGTGCCAGCAGTTTACTTCTAGGGGGGCCCACCTACGAGCAGTACTTC.

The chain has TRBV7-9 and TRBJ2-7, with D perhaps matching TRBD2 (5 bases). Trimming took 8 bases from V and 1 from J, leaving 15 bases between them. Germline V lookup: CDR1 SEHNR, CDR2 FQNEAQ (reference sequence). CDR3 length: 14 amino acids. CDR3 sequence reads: CASCPGDPSYEQYF. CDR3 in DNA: TGTGCCAGCTGCCCCGGGGATCCATCCTACGAGCAGTACTTC.

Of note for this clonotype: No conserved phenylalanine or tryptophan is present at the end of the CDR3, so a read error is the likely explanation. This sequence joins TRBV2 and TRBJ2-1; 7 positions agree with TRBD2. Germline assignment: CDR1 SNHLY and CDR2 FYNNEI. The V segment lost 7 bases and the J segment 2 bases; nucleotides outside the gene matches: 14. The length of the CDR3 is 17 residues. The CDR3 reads CASIPSRAGVAYNEQFS. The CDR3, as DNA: TGTGCCAGCATTCCCTCCCGGGCGGGAGTCGCCTACAATGAGCAGTTCTCC.

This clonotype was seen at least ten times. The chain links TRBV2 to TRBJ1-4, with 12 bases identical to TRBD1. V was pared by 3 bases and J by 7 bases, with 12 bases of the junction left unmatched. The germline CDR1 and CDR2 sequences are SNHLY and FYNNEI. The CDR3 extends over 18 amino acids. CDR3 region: CASSDPVRDRGLGEKLFF. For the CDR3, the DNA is TGTGCCAGCAGTGATCCCGTCCGGGACAGGGGGCTCGGTGAAAAACTGTTTTTT.